Presented here are 22 T cell receptor beta chains from one specimen sequenced in a study of patients and donors after allogeneic stem cell transplantation. One entry per CDR3 protein results from TCRdb running MiXCR on the RT-PCR reads. The table shows roughly 940,000 distinct CDR3 sequences, with about a sixth occurring only once. Material: blood, either unsorted or a sorted T cell fraction (not recorded which). The source of these receptors is a human donor who was either an allogeneic HSCT recipient or a stem cell or donor lymphocyte infusion donor (not recorded which). It is not recorded whose cells these are; they may come from a transplant donor.

This clonotype showed up just a few times. Relative to the germline gene, one junction end is altered; a read error may explain this. J is TRBJ2-5 and V is TRBV4-2, with D maybe TRBD2 (7 bases). CDR1 LGHNA and CDR2 YNFKEQ come from the germline V gene. The length of the CDR3 is 15 residues. CDR3 protein: CASSQSRGGQGTQYF. The CDR3, as DNA: TGTGCCAGCAGCCAGTCAAGGGGGGGGCAAGGGACCCAGTACTTC.

This chain uses TRBV12-3 or TRBV12-4 with TRBJ2-1; TRBD2 aligns across 10 bases. This CDR3 comprises 15 residues. With V trimmed by 8 bases and J by 5 bases, 9 bases remained unmatched. The CDR3 protein is CASGEGLAIHNEQFF. As DNA, the CDR3 is TGTGCCAGCGGGGAGGGACTAGCGATTCACAATGAGCAGTTCTTC.

The V and J genes are TRBV7-3 and TRBJ2-7; tentatively, D is TRBD1 or TRBD2 (5 bases each). CDR3 length: 19 amino acids. Germline V gene sequence: CDR1 SGHTA, CDR2 FQGTGA. V lost 5 bases and J 0 bases, leaving 26 bases between the germline ends. The CDR3 DNA is TGTGCCAGCAGCCCTAATACCGGGACCCAAAGACAGAGCTCCTACGAGCAGTACTTC. Protein product: CASSPNTGTQRQSSYEQYF. Together with reference TRBV7-3 and TRBJ2-7, the CDR3 gives the full variable domain: GAGVSQTPSNKVTEKGKYVELRCDPISGHTALYWYRQSLGQGPEFLIYFQGTGAADDSGLPNDRFFAVRPEGSVSTLKIQRTERGDSAVYLCASSPNTGTQRQSSYEQYFGPGTRLTVT.

The chain links TRBV7-9 to TRBJ2-3, with 8 bases that match TRBD1. The germline V gene has CDR1 SEHNR and CDR2 FQNEAQ (reference sequence). With 5 bases clipped from V and 6 bases from J, the junction kept 7 bases outside the gene matches. This CDR3 has 14 residues. The CDR3 DNA reads TGTGCCAGCAGCGCGGACAGGGTCAGGGATACGCAGTATTTT. Protein sequence: CASSADRVRDTQYF. The variable domain in full, with the rest retrieved from reference TRBV7-9 and TRBJ2-3, is DTGVSQNPRHKITKRGQNVTFRCDPISEHNRLYWYRQTLGQGPEFLTYFQNEAQLEKSRLLSDRFSAERPKGSFSTLEIQRTEQGDSAMYLCASSADRVRDTQYFGPGTRLTVL.

A few counts support this clonotype. Written as DNA, the CDR3 is TGTGCCAGCAGCCAAGTGGTCCCAGATACGCAGTATTTT. Translated: CASSQVVPDTQYF. The chain joins TRBV3-1 to TRBJ2-3; unclear D gene. Germline V gene data show CDR1 as LGHDT and CDR2 as YNNKEL (reference sequence). This CDR3 has 13 residues. V lost 1 base and J lost 4, with 6 bases in between.

Only a few counts were recorded for this clonotype. This chain links TRBV12-3 or TRBV12-4 with TRBJ2-3; D not resolved. V lost 6 bases and J lost 0, with 13 bases in between. CDR3 size: 15 residues. DNA for the CDR3: TGTGCCAGCAGACTGTCAGGTTCAAGCACAGATACGCAGTATTTT. As protein: CASRLSGSSTDTQYF.

This clonotype was detected a few times. This chain joins TRBV25-1 and TRBJ2-5; possibly TRBD2 for D (5 bases). Trimming left V 7 bases short and J 0 bases short, with 12 bases between. The CDR3 runs to 14 residues. Looked up from germline, CDR1 is MGHDK and CDR2 is SYGVNS. CDR3: CASTQSGYQETQYF. CDR3 sequence (DNA): TGTGCCAGCACGCAGTCGGGGTACCAAGAGACCCAGTACTTC.

This clonotype has only a few counts. The chain links TRBV20-1 to TRBJ2-1, with TRBD2 as a possible D gene (5 bases). In germline, CDR1 is DFQATT, CDR2 SNEGSKA (reference sequence). This CDR3 has 16 residues. Trimming pared 0 bases from V and 0 bases from J, leaving 12 bases between. Here the CDR3 reads CSARDLGESSYNEQFF. Here the CDR3 DNA reads TGCAGTGCTAGAGATCTTGGGGAGAGCTCCTACAATGAGCAGTTCTTC.

This clonotype was counted ten times or more. The V and J genes are TRBV29-1 and TRBJ2-7; perhaps TRBD1 as D (5 bases). Trimming removed 3 bases at V and 0 bases at J, with 6 bases between. Germline V gene data show CDR1 as SQVTM and CDR2 as ANQGSEA. The CDR3 spans 12 residues. Here the CDR3 DNA reads TGCAGCGTTGAGACAGACTCCTACGAGCAGTACTTC. Translating gives CSVETDSYEQYF.

This clonotype was picked up a small number of times. This chain uses TRBV7-9 with TRBJ2-3, with 7 bases matching TRBD1. Per germline, CDR1 SEHNR and CDR2 FQNEAQ (reference sequence). Trimming removed 5 bases from V and 2 bases from J; junction bases left unmatched: 13. The CDR3 spans 17 residues. The CDR3 DNA reads as TGTGCCAGCAGCCACTGGACAGGAAAGAAGGACACAGATACGCAGTATTTT. Its translation: CASSHWTGKKDTDTQYF.

This clonotype occurred a few times. The chain has TRBV4-1 and TRBJ1-1; possible D gene TRBD1, 5 bases. There are 14 residues in the CDR3. In germline, CDR1 is MGHRA, CDR2 YSYEKL. V was shortened by 4 bases and J by 5 bases, with 14 bases between the two germline ends. The CDR3 DNA sequence: TGCGCCAGCAGCCGAGGGGCAGGGAGGACTGAAGCTTTCTTT. Translation gives CASSRGAGRTEAFF.

The chain couples TRBV12-3 or TRBV12-4 to TRBJ1-6, with a tentative D call TRBD1 (5 bases). This CDR3 has 15 amino acids. V was trimmed by 5 bases and J by 2 bases, leaving 10 bases between them. The CDR3 coding sequence is TGTGCCAGCAGTGGAGGGGTTCCCTATAATTCACCCCTCCACTTT. As protein: CASSGGVPYNSPLHF.

Only a few counts were recorded for this clonotype. The chain carries TRBV20-1 and TRBJ1-5, with D maybe TRBD1 (6 bases). The CDR3 has 14 residues. V lost 5 bases and J lost 2, with 13 bases in between. CDR1 is DFQATT and CDR2 is SNEGSKA in the germline V gene (reference sequence). The chain's CDR3 is CSAAQGVGNQPQHF. The DNA for the CDR3 is TGCAGTGCTGCACAGGGCGTTGGCAATCAGCCCCAGCATTTT.

At least ten counts were recorded for this clonotype. The chain combines TRBV20-1 with TRBJ2-4, with 7 bases matching TRBD2. The CDR3 has 18 amino acids. CDR1 DFQATT and CDR2 SNEGSKA come from the germline V gene (reference sequence). V was pared by 2 bases and J by 8 bases, with 21 bases of the junction left unmatched. The CDR3 DNA reads TGCAGTGCTAGAAGTCTACTAGCGCATTCTGTAGTACGGGACATTCAGTACTTC. It is translated as CSARSLLAHSVVRDIQYF.

V gene TRBV4-3 combines with J gene TRBJ1-2; unclear D gene. Germline CDR1 LGHNA, CDR2 YSLEER. Trimming left V 2 bases short and J 9 bases short, with 10 bases between. The CDR3 sequence is 12 residues long. The CDR3 DNA sequence: TGCGCCAGCAGCCAAAAGGGCTCACGCTACACCTTC. Its protein is CASSQKGSRYTF.

The chain couples TRBV6-5 to TRBJ1-2, with 7 bases aligning to TRBD1. The V segment lost 2 bases and the J segment 7 bases; nucleotides outside the gene matches: 10. CDR1 and CDR2 (germline): MNHEY, SVGAGI. The CDR3 extends over 15 amino acids. CDR3 residues: CASSYEGRGRGGYTF. The CDR3 coding sequence is TGTGCCAGCAGTTACGAAGGAAGGGGGCGAGGTGGCTACACCTTC.

This clonotype has more than one count but fewer than ten. The V gene is TRBV4-3, the J gene TRBJ2-7; D uncertain. Germline V gives CDR1 LGHNA, CDR2 YSLEER. The CDR3 runs to 14 residues. Between the trimmed V and J ends, which lost 1 base and 0 bases, there was a span of 7 bases. CDR3 sequence reads: CASSQAAGSYEQYF. The DNA of the CDR3 is TGCGCCAGCAGCCAAGCAGCAGGCTCCTACGAGCAGTACTTC.

The table lists this clonotype with many counts. This chain uses TRBV20-1 with TRBJ2-7; D might be TRBD2 (5 bases). The CDR3 covers 13 residues. Trimming cost V 2 bases and J 2 bases, with 10 bases left between them. Germline V lookup: CDR1 DFQATT, CDR2 SNEGSKA (reference sequence). The CDR3 bases are TGCAGTGCTAGATCGGGATCAACCTACGAGCAGTACTTC. Protein sequence: CSARSGSTYEQYF.

This clonotype came up a few times. This chain uses TRBV29-1 with TRBJ1-2, with unresolved D. The germline V gene has CDR1 SQVTM and CDR2 ANQGSEA. CDR3 length: 12 residues. V was pared by 4 bases and J by 5 bases, with 11 bases between. The CDR3: CSVGADPYGYTF. Written as DNA, the CDR3 is TGCAGCGTTGGAGCGGACCCTTATGGCTACACCTTC. The full variable domain, completed using reference TRBV29-1 and TRBJ1-2, is SAVISQKPSRDICQRGTSLTIQCQVDSQVTMMFWYRQQPGQSLTLIATANQGSEATYESGFVIDKFPISRPNLTFSTLTVSNMSPEDSSIYLCSVGADPYGYTFGSGTRLTVV.

This clonotype was observed a few times. The V gene is TRBV27, the J gene TRBJ2-3; D perhaps matches TRBD2 (6 bases). V lost 7 bases to trimming and J lost 2 bases, with 16 bases between them. Germline V gives CDR1 MNHEY, CDR2 SMNVEV (reference sequence). The CDR3 contains 15 residues. The CDR3 sequence is CASTTRGRTTDTQYF. CDR3 DNA sequence: TGTGCCAGCACGACACGGGGGAGAACCACAGATACGCAGTATTTT.

This clonotype was counted a few times. The chain is built from TRBV4-1 and TRBJ1-3; D unresolved. Germline V gives CDR1 MGHRA, CDR2 YSYEKL. With 1 base removed from V and 0 bases from J, the gap between germline ends came to 7 bases. This CDR3 is built from 15 residues. Written as DNA, the CDR3 is TGCGCCAGCAGCCAAGGGGTCCTCTCTGGAAACACCATATATTTT. Residues: CASSQGVLSGNTIYF.

The table lists this clonotype with a few counts. The CDR3 DNA reads TGTGCCATCCCGCCGGGGACTCCCCCCCTGAACACTGAAGCTTTCTTT. Translation gives CAIPPGTPPLNTEAFF. The chain carries TRBV7-3 and TRBJ1-1; D possibly corresponds to TRBD1 (5 bases). The V and J ends lost 10 bases and 0 bases respectively, with 21 bases between them. The CDR3 spans 16 residues. CDR1 is SGHTA and CDR2 is FQGTGA in the germline V gene.